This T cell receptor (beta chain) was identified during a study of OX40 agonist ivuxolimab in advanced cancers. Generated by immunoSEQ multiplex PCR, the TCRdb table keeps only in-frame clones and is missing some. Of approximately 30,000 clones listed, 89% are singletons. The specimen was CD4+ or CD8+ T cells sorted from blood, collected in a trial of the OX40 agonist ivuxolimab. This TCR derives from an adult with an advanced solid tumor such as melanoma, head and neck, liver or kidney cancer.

CDR3 sequence reads: CASSSGLAGGRDEQFF. DNA for the CDR3: TGTGCCAGCAGCTCCGGACTAGCGGGAGGGAGGGATGAGCAGTTCTTC. The V gene is TRBV7-3, the J gene TRBJ2-1, with 15 nucleotides matching TRBD2. With 4 bases clipped from V and 8 bases from J, the junction kept 6 bases outside the gene matches. The CDR3 is made up of 16 amino acids. The germline gives CDR1 SGHTA, CDR2 FQGTGA.